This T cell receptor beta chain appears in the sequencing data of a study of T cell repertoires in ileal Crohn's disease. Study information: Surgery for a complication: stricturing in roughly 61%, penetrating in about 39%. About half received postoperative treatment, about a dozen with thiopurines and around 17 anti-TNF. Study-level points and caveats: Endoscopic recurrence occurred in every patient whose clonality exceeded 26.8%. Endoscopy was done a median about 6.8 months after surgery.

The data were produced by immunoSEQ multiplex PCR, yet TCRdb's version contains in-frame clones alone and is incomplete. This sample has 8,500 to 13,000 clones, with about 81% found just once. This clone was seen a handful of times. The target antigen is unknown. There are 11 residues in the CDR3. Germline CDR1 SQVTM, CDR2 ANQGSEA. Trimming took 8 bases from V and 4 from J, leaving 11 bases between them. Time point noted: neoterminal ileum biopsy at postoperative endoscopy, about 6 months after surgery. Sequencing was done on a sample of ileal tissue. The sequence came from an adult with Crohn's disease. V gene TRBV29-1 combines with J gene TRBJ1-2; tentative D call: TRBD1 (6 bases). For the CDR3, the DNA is TGCAGCTCCCGGGACACCTATGGCTACACCTTC. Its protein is CSSRDTYGYTF.